The rows below give T cell receptor beta chains drawn from one sample of a study of T-cell memory formation after mild COVID-19. TCRdb recomputed calls from the 5' RACE reads with MiXCR, one row per CDR3 protein. The repertoire includes approximately 300,000 distinct CDR3 sequences, 15% of them detected once, and approximately 20% sits in the top ten. The sequenced sample was PBMCs or a T cell subset sorted from them (not recorded which). These receptor sequences come from a man younger than 30 who had mild COVID-19 (a few samples of this study predate the infection). Cell type and time point are not known. CDR3s include the opening cysteine and the closing phenylalanine or tryptophan. D genes are given only for firm matches. Some rows mark clone size as missing; the rest say once, few, many or name a class of expanded clone.

CDR3 length: 15
clone size: few
J gene: TRBJ2-3
D gene: TRBD2
V gene: TRBV4-3
CDR3 protein: CASSTLAGSTDTQYF
CDR3 DNA: TGCGCCAGCAGCACCCTAGCGGGCAGCACAGATACGCAGTATTTT

CDR3 length: 17
clone size: many
J gene: TRBJ2-1
D gene: TRBD2
V gene: TRBV28
CDR3 protein: CASSFPTSARPWDEQFF
CDR3 DNA: TGTGCCAGCAGTTTCCCTACTAGCGCCAGACCTTGGGATGAGCAGTTCTTC

CDR3 length: 17
clone size: many
J gene: TRBJ1-6
D gene: -
V gene: TRBV28
CDR3 protein: CASSLGPPRVVNSPLHF
CDR3 DNA: TGTGCCAGCAGTTTGGGCCCCCCGAGGGTCGTTAATTCACCCCTCCACTTT

CDR3 length: 12
clone size: -
J gene: TRBJ2-3
D gene: -
V gene: TRBV12-3/TRBV12-4
CDR3 protein: CASSSRADTQYF
CDR3 DNA: TGTGCCAGCAGTTCACGGGCAGATACGCAGTATTTT

CDR3 length: 11
clone size: -
J gene: TRBJ2-5
D gene: -
V gene: TRBV5-1
CDR3 protein: CASSLWETQYF
CDR3 DNA: TGCGCCAGCAGCTTGTGGGAGACCCAGTACTTC

CDR3 length: 17
clone size: -
J gene: TRBJ2-3
D gene: TRBD2
V gene: TRBV28
CDR3 protein: CAWSTWDLAGGPDTQYF
CDR3 DNA: TGTGCCTGGTCAACCTGGGATCTAGCGGGGGGGCCAGATACGCAGTATTTT

CDR3 length: 14
clone size: -
J gene: TRBJ2-1
D gene: -
V gene: TRBV7-9
CDR3 protein: CASTSGLVDNEQFF
CDR3 DNA: TGTGCCAGCACGTCGGGGCTAGTCGACAATGAGCAGTTCTTC

CDR3 length: 13
clone size: -
J gene: TRBJ1-3
D gene: -
V gene: TRBV7-6
CDR3 protein: CASTSGTRDTIYF
CDR3 DNA: TGTGCCAGCACCTCGGGGACGAGGGACACCATATATTTT

CDR3 length: 14
clone size: -
J gene: TRBJ2-5
D gene: -
V gene: TRBV7-9
CDR3 protein: CASSEGWVQETQYF
CDR3 DNA: TGTGCCAGCAGCGAGGGCTGGGTCCAAGAGACCCAGTACTTC

CDR3 length: 16
clone size: many
J gene: TRBJ2-5
D gene: -
V gene: TRBV4-2
CDR3 protein: CASSLSSAGPQETQYF
CDR3 DNA: TGTGCCAGCAGCCTGTCCTCGGCAGGGCCTCAAGAGACCCAGTACTTC

CDR3 length: 15
clone size: -
J gene: TRBJ1-1
D gene: TRBD1
V gene: TRBV5-1
CDR3 protein: CASSLQPTGDTEAFF
CDR3 DNA: TGCGCCAGCAGCTTGCAGCCTACAGGGGACACTGAAGCTTTCTTT

CDR3 length: 16
clone size: many
J gene: TRBJ2-5
D gene: -
V gene: TRBV4-1
CDR3 protein: CASSQEGVPARETQYF
CDR3 DNA: TGCGCCAGCAGCCAAGAGGGGGTGCCAGCCAGGGAGACCCAGTACTTC

CDR3 length: 14
clone size: once
J gene: TRBJ2-7
D gene: TRBD2
V gene: TRBV20-1
CDR3 protein: CSARLAGRPPEKYF
CDR3 DNA: TGCAGTGCTCGACTAGCGGGGCGGCCACCTGAGAAGTACTTC

CDR3 length: 13
clone size: -
J gene: TRBJ2-5
D gene: -
V gene: TRBV12-3/TRBV12-4
CDR3 protein: CASNPGEQETQYF
CDR3 DNA: TGTGCCAGCAACCCGGGGGAGCAAGAGACCCAGTACTTC

CDR3 length: 14
clone size: -
J gene: TRBJ2-1
D gene: -
V gene: TRBV12-3/TRBV12-4
CDR3 protein: CASSLWRMWGEQFF
CDR3 DNA: TGTGCCAGCAGTTTATGGCGCATGTGGGGTGAGCAGTTCTTC

CDR3 length: 19
clone size: few
J gene: TRBJ2-2
D gene: TRBD1
V gene: TRBV7-8
CDR3 protein: CASSLDRTGGTANTGELFF
CDR3 DNA: TGTGCCAGCAGCTTAGACCGGACAGGGGGAACCGCGAACACCGGGGAGCTGTTTTTT